These 14 T cell receptor beta chains were sequenced from one sample in a study of CXCR3-negative and CXCR3-positive naive CD8 T cells. The libraries of TRB cDNA were prepared using 5' RACE with UMI labels. For each CDR3 protein, TCRdb gives one entry from its re-call of the 5' RACE reads, without DNA. The sample data list over 35,000 distinct CDR3 sequences. What was sequenced was naive CXCR3- CD8+ T cells from blood. Subset denoted: CD45RO-CCR7+CD27+CD95- naive CD8+ T cells lacking CXCR3 (TNR3-). Receptor source: a human donor in good health. Some clones in this sample may be carry-over from other donors' samples.

The chain recombines TRBV29-1 with TRBJ2-1; the D call of TRBD2 rests on TCRdb alone, since no DNA is present to check it. CDR1 and CDR2 from the germline V gene are SQVTM and ANQGSEA. The CDR3 totals 13 residues. Here the CDR3 reads CSAAGGLYNEQFF.

The chain uses TRBV4-3 and TRBJ2-3. The CDR3 contains 15 residues. The germline V gene has CDR1 LGHNA and CDR2 YSLEER. The CDR3 loop reads CASSQDRAYPDTQYF.

This chain joins TRBV4-1 and TRBJ1-3; the D call from TCRdb, TRBD1, cannot be confirmed without DNA. CDR1 and CDR2 (germline): MGHRA, YSYEKL. The CDR3 consists of 17 residues. The CDR3 sequence is CASSHHPPGGSGNTIYF.

The chain combines TRBV29-1 with TRBJ2-1; the TCRdb call, TRBD1, lacks DNA for checking. CDR1 is SQVTM, CDR2 ANQGSEA, per germline. The CDR3 contains 15 residues. The CDR3 here is CSVEPKGQFFDEQFF.

The chain employs TRBV7-8 and TRBJ2-2; TCRdb reports TRBD2, a call that lacks DNA to check it against. The CDR3 is 22 amino acids. CDR1 SGHVS and CDR2 FQNEAQ come from the germline V gene. CDR3: CASSRTAQKIGLALSNTGELFF.

This chain joins TRBV28 and TRBJ2-1. The CDR3 totals 11 residues. Germline-derived CDR1 and CDR2 are MDHEN and SYDVKM. The CDR3 spells CASSLVGEQFF.

The J gene is TRBJ1-1, the V gene TRBV12-3 or TRBV12-4; lacking DNA, the TRBD1 call made by TCRdb goes unchecked. The CDR3 runs to 14 residues. The chain's CDR3 is CASSFGGLNTEAFF.

The V call is TRBV7-9, the J call TRBJ2-1; TCRdb indicates TRBD2, and absent DNA this call remains unverified. This CDR3 is built from 15 residues. From germline, CDR1 is SEHNR and CDR2 FQNEAQ (reference sequence). CDR3 amino acids: CASSAASGAYNEQFF.

The chain has TRBV9 and TRBJ2-7; TCRdb's D gene call, TRBD1, goes unchecked for lack of DNA. Germline CDR1 reads SGDLS; CDR2 reads YYNGEE. The CDR3 contains 16 residues. The CDR3 loop reads CASSVGSGGAGVEQYF.

This sequence joins TRBV7-9 and TRBJ2-5; TCRdb reports TRBD2, a call that lacks DNA to check it against. In germline, CDR1 is SEHNR, CDR2 FQNEAQ (reference sequence). This CDR3 comprises 13 residues. The CDR3 sequence: CAGTTSGDGTQYF.

The chain couples TRBV6-4 to TRBJ2-1; without DNA, the TCRdb call of TRBD2 cannot be checked. Germline V CDR1 and CDR2: MRHNA, SNTAGT. CDR3 size: 16 residues. CDR3 protein: CASSDSASGDYNEQFF.

J is TRBJ1-1 and V is TRBV28. This CDR3 has 13 amino acids. Germline-derived CDR1 and CDR2 are MDHEN and SYDVKM. CDR3 sequence: CASSRRGPAEAFF. The entire variable domain, with the rest obtained from reference TRBV28 and TRBJ1-1, is as follows: DVKVTQSSRYLVKRTGEKVFLECVQDMDHENMFWYRQDPGLGLRLIYFSYDVKMKEKGDIPEGYSVSREKKERFSLILESASTNQTSMYLCASSRRGPAEAFFGQGTRLTVV.

The chain carries TRBV3-1 and TRBJ2-7; TCRdb reports TRBD1, a call that lacks DNA to check it against. From germline, CDR1 is LGHDT and CDR2 YNNKEL (reference sequence). This CDR3 comprises 15 residues. CDR3 in amino acids: CASSQVGRGRYEQYF.

The chain combines TRBV5-1 with TRBJ2-7; TCRdb picks TRBD1, but there is no DNA to check that call. Germline V gene data show CDR1 as SGHRS and CDR2 as YFSETQ. This CDR3 is 12 amino acids long. The CDR3 here is CASSLGGTEQYF.